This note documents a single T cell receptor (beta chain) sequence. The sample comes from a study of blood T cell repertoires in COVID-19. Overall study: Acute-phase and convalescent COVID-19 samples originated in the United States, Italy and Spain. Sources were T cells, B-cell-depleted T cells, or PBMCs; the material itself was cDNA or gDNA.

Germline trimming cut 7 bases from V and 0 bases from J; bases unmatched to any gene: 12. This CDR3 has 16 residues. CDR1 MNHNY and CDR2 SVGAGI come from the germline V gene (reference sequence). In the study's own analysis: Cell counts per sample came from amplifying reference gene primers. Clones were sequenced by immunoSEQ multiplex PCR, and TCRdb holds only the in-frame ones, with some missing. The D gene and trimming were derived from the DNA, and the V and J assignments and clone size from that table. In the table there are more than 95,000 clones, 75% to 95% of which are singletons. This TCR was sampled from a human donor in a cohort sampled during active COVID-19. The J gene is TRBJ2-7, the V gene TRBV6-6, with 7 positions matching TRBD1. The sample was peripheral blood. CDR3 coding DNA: TGTGCCAGCACCCCACCATTGGGGACAGACTCCTACGAGCAGTACTTC. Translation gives CASTPPLGTDSYEQYF.